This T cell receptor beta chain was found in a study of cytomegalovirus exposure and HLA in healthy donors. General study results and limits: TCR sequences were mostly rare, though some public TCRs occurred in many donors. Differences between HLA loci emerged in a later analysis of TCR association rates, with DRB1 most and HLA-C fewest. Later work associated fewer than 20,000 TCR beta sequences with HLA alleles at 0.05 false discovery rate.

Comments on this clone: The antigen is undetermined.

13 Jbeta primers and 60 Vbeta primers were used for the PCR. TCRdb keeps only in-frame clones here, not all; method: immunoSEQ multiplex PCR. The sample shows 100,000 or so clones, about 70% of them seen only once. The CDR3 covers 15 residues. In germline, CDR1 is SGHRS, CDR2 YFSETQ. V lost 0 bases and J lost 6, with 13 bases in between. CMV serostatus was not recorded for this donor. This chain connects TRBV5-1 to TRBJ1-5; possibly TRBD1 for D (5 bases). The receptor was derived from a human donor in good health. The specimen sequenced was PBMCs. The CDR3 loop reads CASSLAGGVGQPQHF. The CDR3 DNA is TGCGCCAGCAGCTTGGCGGGAGGGGTAGGTCAGCCCCAGCATTTT.